These 19 T cell receptor beta chains were all obtained from the same sample, sequenced in a study of cytomegalovirus exposure and HLA in healthy donors. PCR primers comprised 60 Vbeta and 13 Jbeta primers. Libraries were prepared by immunoSEQ multiplex PCR; TCRdb keeps only in-frame clonotypes and omits some of them. The repertoire includes roughly 90,000 clones, about 90% of them detected once, and 2.3% sits in the top ten. The specimen sequenced was PBMCs. These receptors all come from a young man in good health and CMV-seronegative.

The chain carries TRBV4-1 and TRBJ2-1; TRBD2 matches at 10 bases. Losses at the gene ends were 0 bases for V and 5 bases for J; bases not matched to a gene: 7. The germline V gene has CDR1 MGHRA and CDR2 YSYEKL. The CDR3 covers 17 residues. The CDR3 here is CASSQDSPSGSHNEQFF. The CDR3 nucleotides read TGCGCCAGCAGCCAAGATAGTCCTAGCGGGAGCCACAATGAGCAGTTCTTC.

V gene TRBV5-1 combines with J gene TRBJ2-2; a weak D match, TRBD2 (5 bases). V lost 4 bases and J 6 bases, leaving 13 bases between the germline ends. The CDR3 runs 14 residues. Per germline, CDR1 SGHRS and CDR2 YFSETQ. Here the CDR3 DNA reads TGCGCCAGCAGCCAGCGAGGGCTGGCCGGGGAGCTGTTTTTT. It encodes CASSQRGLAGELFF.

This rearrangement joins TRBV18 to TRBJ2-5, with D maybe TRBD1 (5 bases). Germline assignment: CDR1 KGHSH and CDR2 LQKENI. V shed 3 bases and J shed 5 bases, with 13 bases lying between them. This CDR3 region has 14 residues. The CDR3 DNA sequence: TGTGCCAGCTCACCGGGGCCCCTTGGGGAGACCCAGTACTTC. It encodes CASSPGPLGETQYF.

The chain combines TRBV19 with TRBJ2-7; 7 bases line up with TRBD1. This CDR3 region has 13 residues. V was clipped by 6 bases and J by 2 bases; unmatched bases: 4. Germline CDR1 LNHDA, CDR2 SQIVND (reference sequence). The CDR3 protein is CASRRTGAYEQYF. The CDR3 DNA reads as TGTGCCAGTAGACGTACAGGGGCCTACGAGCAGTACTTC.

V usage is TRBV27 and J usage is TRBJ2-7; possible D gene TRBD2, 6 bases. The length of the CDR3 is 11 residues. Germline V gene data show CDR1 as MNHEY and CDR2 as SMNVEV (reference sequence). With 7 bases removed from V and 7 bases from J, the gap between germline ends came to 11 bases. CDR3 region: CASNDGGEQYF. CDR3 in DNA: TGTGCCAGCAACGATGGGGGGGAGCAGTACTTC.

The chain couples TRBV30 to TRBJ1-2; no clear D gene. The CDR3 contains 15 residues. From germline, CDR1 is GTSNPN and CDR2 SVGIG (reference sequence). Trimming shortened V by 2 bases and J by 2 bases, and 15 bases separated the two germline ends. CDR3 coding DNA: TGTGCCTGGAGTACGCCCAGACTCCAAAACTATGGCTACACCTTC. Translated: CAWSTPRLQNYGYTF.

The CDR3: CASSFVARAYGYTF. Written as DNA, the CDR3 is TGTGCCAGCAGCTTTGTGGCCAGGGCCTATGGCTACACCTTC. The chain carries TRBV5-6 and TRBJ1-2, with D possibly matching TRBD1 (5 bases). V lost 2 bases and J 4 bases, leaving 12 bases between the germline ends. The germline gives CDR1 SGHDT, CDR2 YYEEEE. The CDR3 runs to 14 residues.

The chain uses TRBV28 and TRBJ1-2, with 8 positions matching TRBD1. There are 13 residues in the CDR3. CDR1 MDHEN and CDR2 SYDVKM come from the germline V gene. Unmatched junction bases numbered 5, after V lost 7 bases and J lost 4 bases. Written as DNA, the CDR3 is TGTGCCAGCAAGACAGGGGCGGTCTATGGCTACACCTTC. Residues: CASKTGAVYGYTF.

The V call is TRBV5-4, the J call TRBJ1-2; 7 nucleotides match TRBD1. The ends lost 4 bases at V and 4 bases at J; junction bases unmatched: 19. The CDR3 runs 18 residues. Germline assignment: CDR1 SGHNT and CDR2 YYREEE (reference sequence). The CDR3 loop is CASSGRLTTGLGSYGYTF. The CDR3 DNA reads TGTGCCAGCAGCGGGAGATTAACGACAGGGTTAGGATCCTATGGCTACACCTTC.

V and J are TRBV5-6 and TRBJ1-4; 10 positions match TRBD1. The germline V gene encodes CDR1 SGHDT and CDR2 YYEEEE. The CDR3 consists of 15 residues. With 0 bases clipped from V and 5 bases from J, the junction kept 1 base outside the gene matches. CDR3: CASSLAGQGNEKLFF. As DNA, the CDR3 is TGTGCCAGCAGCTTGGCGGGACAGGGGAATGAAAAACTGTTTTTT.

For the CDR3, the DNA is TGTGCCAGCAGCGTAGTCGCGGGAGAGCAGTTCTTC. Its protein is CASSVVAGEQFF. V and J are TRBV9 and TRBJ2-1; D is perhaps TRBD2 (6 bases). V was clipped by 0 bases and J by 10 bases, with 8 bases between them. Germline V gene data show CDR1 as SGDLS and CDR2 as YYNGEE. The CDR3 covers 12 residues.

The chain couples TRBV9 to TRBJ2-1; 15 nucleotides agree with TRBD2. The trim removed 4 bases at V and 9 bases at J, leaving 5 bases unmatched. CDR3 length equals 15 residues. Per the germline V gene, CDR1 is SGDLS and CDR2 is YYNGEE. CDR3 protein: CASSPGLAGGSEQFF. CDR3 in DNA: TGTGCCAGCAGCCCGGGACTAGCGGGAGGTAGTGAGCAGTTCTTC.

The rearrangement joins TRBV20-1 to TRBJ1-5; D call uncertain. Trimming shortened V by 3 bases and J by 11 bases, and 11 bases separated the two germline ends. This CDR3 contains 11 residues. From germline, CDR1 is DFQATT and CDR2 SNEGSKA (reference sequence). CDR3 in DNA: TGCAGTGCTAGTTTGGGAGGAGCCCAGCATTTT. Amino acids: CSASLGGAQHF.

The DNA for the CDR3 is TGTGCCAGCAGCCCAATTAGCGGGAGTGGGAACAATGAGCAGTTCTTC. The encoded protein is CASSPISGSGNNEQFF. The chain uses TRBV7-3 and TRBJ2-1; 9 nucleotides match TRBD2. There are 16 residues in the CDR3. Germline V CDR1 and CDR2: SGHTA, FQGTGA. V dropped 5 bases and J dropped 5; count of bases not matched to a gene: 10.

The CDR3 region is CASSYSRSGELFF. For the CDR3, the DNA is TGTGCCAGCAGCTACTCCCGATCCGGGGAGCTGTTTTTT. The chain recombines TRBV7-2 with TRBJ2-2; D is undetermined. The CDR3 sequence is 13 residues long. The V gene's germline CDR1 is SGHTA and CDR2 FQGNSA. Between the trimmed V and J ends, which lost 4 bases and 6 bases, there was a span of 9 bases.

DNA of the CDR3: TGTGCCAGCTCACCGCGCGATTTCACAGATACGCAGTATTTT. Translated, it gives CASSPRDFTDTQYF. The chain recombines TRBV18 with TRBJ2-3; D uncertain. The germline V gene encodes CDR1 KGHSH and CDR2 LQKENI. V lost 3 bases and J 2 bases, leaving 9 bases between the germline ends. The CDR3 loop spans 14 amino acids.

This clone is labeled medium-sized. The genes are TRBV10-2 and TRBJ2-3; TRBD2 agrees at 15 bases. Looked up from germline, CDR1 is WSHSY and CDR2 is SAAADI. The CDR3 has 16 residues. V gave up 6 bases and J gave up 2 bases; unmatched junction bases: 3. CDR3 in amino acids: CASRGLAGGPTDTQYF. The CDR3 nucleotides read TGCGCCAGCAGGGGACTAGCGGGAGGTCCCACAGATACGCAGTATTTT.

The chain carries TRBV19 and TRBJ2-1, with D possibly being TRBD1 (6 bases). The CDR3 has 15 amino acids. The germline V gene encodes CDR1 LNHDA and CDR2 SQIVND (reference sequence). V dropped 7 bases and J dropped 8 bases, with 21 bases sitting between them. CDR3 in amino acids: CASKGGTGPRDEQFF. The CDR3 region has the DNA TGTGCCAGTAAAGGGGGAACGGGCCCCCGTGATGAGCAGTTCTTC.

This sequence joins TRBV2 and TRBJ2-1; 10 nucleotides line up with TRBD2. The ends lost 8 bases at V and 0 bases at J; junction bases unmatched: 7. The CDR3 spans 16 residues. Looked up from germline, CDR1 is SNHLY and CDR2 is FYNNEI. CDR3 residues: CASAWGLAISYNEQFF. The CDR3 DNA reads TGTGCCAGCGCTTGGGGACTAGCGATCTCCTACAATGAGCAGTTCTTC.